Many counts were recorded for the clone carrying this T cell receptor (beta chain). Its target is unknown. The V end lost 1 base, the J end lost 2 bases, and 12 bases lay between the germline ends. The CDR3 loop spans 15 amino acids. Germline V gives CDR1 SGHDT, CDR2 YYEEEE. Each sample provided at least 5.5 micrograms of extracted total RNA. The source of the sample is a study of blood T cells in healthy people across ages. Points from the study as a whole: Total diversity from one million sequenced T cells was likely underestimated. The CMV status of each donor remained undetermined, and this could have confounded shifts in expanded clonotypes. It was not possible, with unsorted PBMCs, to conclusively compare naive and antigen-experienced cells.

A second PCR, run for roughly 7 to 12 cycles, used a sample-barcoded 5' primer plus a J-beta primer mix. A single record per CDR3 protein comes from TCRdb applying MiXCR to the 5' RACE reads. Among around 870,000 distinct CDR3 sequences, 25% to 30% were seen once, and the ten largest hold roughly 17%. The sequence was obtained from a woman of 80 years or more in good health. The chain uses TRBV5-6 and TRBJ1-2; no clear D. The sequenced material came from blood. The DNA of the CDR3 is TGTGCCAGCAGCTTGTCGGGCAGACGAAACTATGGCTACACCTTC. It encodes CASSLSGRRNYGYTF. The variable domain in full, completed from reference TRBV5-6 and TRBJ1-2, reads DAGVTQSPTHLIKTRGQQVTLRCSPKSGHDTVSWYQQALGQGPQFIFQYYEEEERQRGNFPDRFSGHQFPNYSSELNVNALLLGDSALYLCASSLSGRRNYGYTFGSGTRLTVV.